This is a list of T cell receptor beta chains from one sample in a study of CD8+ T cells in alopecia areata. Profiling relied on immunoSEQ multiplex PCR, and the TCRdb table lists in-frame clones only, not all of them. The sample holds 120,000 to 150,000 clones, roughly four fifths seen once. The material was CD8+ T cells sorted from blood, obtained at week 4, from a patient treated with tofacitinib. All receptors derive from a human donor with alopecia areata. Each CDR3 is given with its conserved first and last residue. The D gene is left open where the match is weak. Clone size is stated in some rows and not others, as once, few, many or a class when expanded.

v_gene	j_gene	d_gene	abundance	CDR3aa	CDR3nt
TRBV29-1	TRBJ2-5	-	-	CSVERGPEETQYF	TGCAGCGTTGAACGGGGACCGGAAGAGACCCAGTACTTC
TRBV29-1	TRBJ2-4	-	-	CSVENANIQYF	TGCAGCGTTGAAAACGCAAACATTCAGTACTTC
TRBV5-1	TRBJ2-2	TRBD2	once	CASSSSSGDTGELFF	TGCGCCAGCAGCTCCTCTAGCGGGGACACCGGGGAGCTGTTTTTT
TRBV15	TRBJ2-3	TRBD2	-	CATSRDGRGSRTDTQYF	TGTGCCACCAGCAGAGATGGGAGGGGTTCGCGCACAGATACGCAGTATTTT
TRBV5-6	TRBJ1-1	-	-	CASSLAGGEAFF	TGTGCCAGCAGCTTGGCAGGTGGAGAAGCTTTCTTT
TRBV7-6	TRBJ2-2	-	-	CASSTLTGPGELFF	TGTGCCAGCAGCACCTTAACAGGGCCCGGGGAGCTGTTTTTT
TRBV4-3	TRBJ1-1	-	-	CASSQDEFASEAFF	TGCGCCAGCAGCCAAGATGAGTTTGCCTCTGAAGCTTTCTTT
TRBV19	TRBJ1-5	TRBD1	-	CASSIDRGHQPQHF	TGTGCCAGTAGTATTGACAGGGGCCATCAGCCCCAGCATTTT
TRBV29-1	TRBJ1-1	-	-	CSGRSGVTEAFF	TGCAGCGGTAGGTCTGGGGTTACTGAAGCTTTCTTT
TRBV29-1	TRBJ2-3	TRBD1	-	CSVVGTETSTDTQYF	TGCAGCGTTGTAGGGACAGAAACTAGCACAGATACGCAGTATTTT
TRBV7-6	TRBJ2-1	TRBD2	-	CASSSLAGGRDEQFF	TGTGCCAGCAGCTCCCTAGCGGGGGGGCGTGATGAGCAGTTCTTC
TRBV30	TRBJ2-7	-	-	CAWSVRGYEQYF	TGTGCCTGGAGTGTACGTGGTTACGAGCAGTACTTC
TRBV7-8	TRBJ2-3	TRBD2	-	CASSWTSGGTDTQYF	TGTGCCAGCAGCTGGACTAGCGGCGGCACAGATACGCAGTATTTT
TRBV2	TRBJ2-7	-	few	CASSEAGNDYEQYF	TGTGCCAGCAGTGAAGCAGGAAACGACTACGAGCAGTACTTC
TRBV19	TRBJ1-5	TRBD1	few	CASSTGTASNQPQHF	TGTGCCAGTAGTACCGGGACAGCTAGCAATCAGCCCCAGCATTTT
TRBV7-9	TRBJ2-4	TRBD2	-	CASSLVAGDKNIQYF	TGTGCCAGCAGCTTAGTAGCGGGGGACAAAAACATTCAGTACTTC
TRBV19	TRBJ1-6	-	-	CASSLRPREIINNSPLHF	TGTGCCAGTAGTCTCCGCCCCAGGGAAATCATTAATAATTCACCCCTCCACTTT
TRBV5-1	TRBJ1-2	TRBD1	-	CASRPGTGGRYGYTF	TGCGCCAGCAGGCCTGGGACAGGGGGCCGATATGGCTACACCTTC
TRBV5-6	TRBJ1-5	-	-	CASSLGASQPQHF	TGTGCCAGCAGCTTAGGGGCAAGCCAGCCCCAGCATTTT
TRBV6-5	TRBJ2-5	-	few	CASSYSAEETQYF	TGTGCCAGCAGTTACTCAGCGGAGGAGACCCAGTACTTC
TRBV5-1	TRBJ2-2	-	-	CASGNTGELFF	TGCGCCAGCGGGAACACCGGGGAGCTGTTTTTT
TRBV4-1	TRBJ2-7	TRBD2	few	CASSQTLGLAHEQYF	TGCGCCAGCAGCCAAACCTTAGGACTAGCGCACGAGCAGTACTTC
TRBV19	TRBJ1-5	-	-	CASSMIDARSNQPQHF	TGTGCCAGTAGTATGATTGACGCCCGGAGCAATCAGCCCCAGCATTTT
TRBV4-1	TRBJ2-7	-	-	CASSASRSYEQYF	TGCGCCAGCAGCGCAAGTCGCTCCTACGAGCAGTACTTC
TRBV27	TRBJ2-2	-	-	CASRITGFTGELFF	TGTGCCAGCAGGATTACAGGGTTTACCGGGGAGCTGTTTTTT
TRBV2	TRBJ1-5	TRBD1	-	CASSEQGGEGQPQHF	TGTGCCAGCAGTGAACAAGGGGGCGAGGGTCAGCCCCAGCATTTT
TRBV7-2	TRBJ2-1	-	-	CASSSVSSGFHEQFF	TGTGCCAGCAGCTCAGTGTCATCGGGTTTTCATGAGCAGTTCTTC
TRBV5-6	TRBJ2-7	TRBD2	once	CASSSGLAGSYEQYF	TGTGCCAGCAGCTCGGGACTAGCGGGATCCTACGAGCAGTACTTC
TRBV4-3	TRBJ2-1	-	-	CASSQDRGTASYNEQFF	TGCGCCAGCAGCCAAGATAGGGGGACTGCGAGCTACAATGAGCAGTTCTTC
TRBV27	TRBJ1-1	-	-	CASRTGLNTEAFF	TGTGCCAGTAGGACCGGACTGAACACTGAAGCTTTCTTT
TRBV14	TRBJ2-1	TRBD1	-	CASSPRRTGERNEQFF	TGTGCCAGCAGCCCAAGGCGGACAGGGGAGAGGAATGAGCAGTTCTTC
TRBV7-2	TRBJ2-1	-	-	CASSNSTGGPSPYNEQFF	TGTGCCAGCAGCAATAGTACCGGGGGCCCCTCCCCTTACAATGAGCAGTTCTTC
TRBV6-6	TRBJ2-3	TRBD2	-	CASSLAGGITDTQYF	TGTGCCAGCAGTCTAGCGGGGGGCATCACAGATACGCAGTATTTT
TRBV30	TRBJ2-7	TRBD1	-	CAWSVGTAYSYEQYF	TGTGCCTGGAGTGTTGGGACAGCTTACTCCTACGAGCAGTACTTC
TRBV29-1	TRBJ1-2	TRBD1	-	CSASGTGPIRANYGYTF	TGCAGCGCCTCCGGGACAGGGCCCATCAGAGCTAACTATGGCTACACCTTC
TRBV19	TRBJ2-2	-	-	CASSPSSLPGELFF	TGTGCCAGTAGTCCGAGCTCTCTCCCCGGGGAGCTGTTTTTT
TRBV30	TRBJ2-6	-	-	CAWSVGSGANVLTF	TGTGCCTGGAGTGTGGGGTCTGGGGCCAACGTCCTGACTTTC
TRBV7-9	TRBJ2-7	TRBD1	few	CASRPQPGTGDREQYF	TGTGCCAGCAGACCCCAACCCGGGACAGGGGATCGCGAGCAGTACTTC
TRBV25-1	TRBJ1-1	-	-	CASSVIEGAEAFF	TGTGCCAGCAGTGTCATCGAGGGGGCTGAAGCTTTCTTT